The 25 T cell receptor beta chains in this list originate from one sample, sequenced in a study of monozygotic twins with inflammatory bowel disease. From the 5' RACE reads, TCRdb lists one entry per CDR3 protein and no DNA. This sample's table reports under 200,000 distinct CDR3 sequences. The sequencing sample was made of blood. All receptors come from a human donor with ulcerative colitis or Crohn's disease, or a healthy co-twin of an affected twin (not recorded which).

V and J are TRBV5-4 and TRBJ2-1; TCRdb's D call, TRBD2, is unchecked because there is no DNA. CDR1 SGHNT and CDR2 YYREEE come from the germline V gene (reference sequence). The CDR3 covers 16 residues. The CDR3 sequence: CASSFASGGAGNEQFF.

This CDR3 is CASRSAMQGTDTQYF. The chain joins TRBV5-4 to TRBJ2-3. Germline V CDR1 and CDR2: SGHNT, YYREEE (reference sequence). The CDR3 runs to 15 residues. Based on the CDR3 plus reference TRBV5-4 and TRBJ2-3, the full variable domain is ETGVTQSPTHLIKTRGQQVTLRCSSQSGHNTVSWYQQALGQGPQFIFQYYREEENGRGNFPPRFSGLQFPNYSSELNVNALELDDSALYLCASRSAMQGTDTQYFGPGTRLTVL.

The CDR3 protein is CSASQAAPTEAFF. The rearrangement uses TRBV20-1 and TRBJ1-1; without DNA, the TCRdb call of TRBD1 cannot be checked. The germline CDR1 and CDR2 sequences are DFQATT and SNEGSKA (reference sequence). This CDR3 region has 13 residues.

The CDR3 protein is CATGWLSNQPQHF. This chain links TRBV19 with TRBJ1-5; TCRdb designates TRBD1, a call that cannot be tested without DNA. Germline V gene sequence: CDR1 LNHDA, CDR2 SQIVND (reference sequence). The CDR3 runs 13 residues.

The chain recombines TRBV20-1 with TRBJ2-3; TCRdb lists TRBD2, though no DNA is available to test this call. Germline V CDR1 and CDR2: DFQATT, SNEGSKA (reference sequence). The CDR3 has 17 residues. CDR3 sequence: CSAPAPGLATYTDTQYF.

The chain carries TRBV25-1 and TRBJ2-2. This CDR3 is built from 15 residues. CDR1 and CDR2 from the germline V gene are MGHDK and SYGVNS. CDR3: CASSDAGTNTGELFF.

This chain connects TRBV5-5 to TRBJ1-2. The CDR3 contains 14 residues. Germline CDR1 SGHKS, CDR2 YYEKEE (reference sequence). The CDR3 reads CASSPAGRASGYTF.

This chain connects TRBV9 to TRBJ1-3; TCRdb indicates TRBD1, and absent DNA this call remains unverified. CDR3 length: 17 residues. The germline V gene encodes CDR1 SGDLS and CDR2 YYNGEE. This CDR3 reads CASSATPGQGGLDTIYF.

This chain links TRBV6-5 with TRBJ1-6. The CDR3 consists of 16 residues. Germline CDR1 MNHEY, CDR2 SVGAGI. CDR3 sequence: CASSYSESSYNSPLHF.

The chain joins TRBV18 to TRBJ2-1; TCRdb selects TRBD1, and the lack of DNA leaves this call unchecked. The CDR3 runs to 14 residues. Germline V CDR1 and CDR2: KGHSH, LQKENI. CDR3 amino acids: CASSPPNTGPEQFF.

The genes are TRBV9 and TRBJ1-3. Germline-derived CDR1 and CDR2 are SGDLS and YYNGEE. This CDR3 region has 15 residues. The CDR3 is CASSVSPTVGNTIYF.

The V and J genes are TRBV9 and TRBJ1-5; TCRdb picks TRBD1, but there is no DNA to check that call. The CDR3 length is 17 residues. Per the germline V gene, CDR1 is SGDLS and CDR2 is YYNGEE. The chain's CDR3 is CASSVREGRGGNQPQHF.

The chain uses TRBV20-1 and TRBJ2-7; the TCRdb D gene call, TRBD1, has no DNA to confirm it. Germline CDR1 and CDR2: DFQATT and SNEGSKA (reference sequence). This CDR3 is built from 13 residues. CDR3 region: CRASWGAVNEQYF.

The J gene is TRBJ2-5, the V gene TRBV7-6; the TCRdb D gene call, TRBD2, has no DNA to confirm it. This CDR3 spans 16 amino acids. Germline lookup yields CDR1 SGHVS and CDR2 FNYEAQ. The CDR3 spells CASSLPGTRKGETQYF.

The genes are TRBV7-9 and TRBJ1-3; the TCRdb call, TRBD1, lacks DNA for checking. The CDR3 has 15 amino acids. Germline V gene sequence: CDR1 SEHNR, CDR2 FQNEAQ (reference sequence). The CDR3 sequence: CASSLTTGTGNTIYF.

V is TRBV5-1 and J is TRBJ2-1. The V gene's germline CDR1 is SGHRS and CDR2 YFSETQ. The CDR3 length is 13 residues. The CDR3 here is CASSTGSYNEQFF.

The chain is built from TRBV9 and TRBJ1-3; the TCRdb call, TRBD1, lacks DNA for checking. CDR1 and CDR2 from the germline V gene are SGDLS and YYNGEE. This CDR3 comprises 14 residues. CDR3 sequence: CASSISGGGNTIYF.

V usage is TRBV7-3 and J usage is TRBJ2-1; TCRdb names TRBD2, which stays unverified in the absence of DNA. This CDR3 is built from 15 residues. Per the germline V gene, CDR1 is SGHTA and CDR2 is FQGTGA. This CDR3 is CASSQTSGPYNEQFF.

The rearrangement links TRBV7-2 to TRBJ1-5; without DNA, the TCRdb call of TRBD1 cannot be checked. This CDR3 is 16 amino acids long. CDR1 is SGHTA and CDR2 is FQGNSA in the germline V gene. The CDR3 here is CASSPRTGARNQPQHF.

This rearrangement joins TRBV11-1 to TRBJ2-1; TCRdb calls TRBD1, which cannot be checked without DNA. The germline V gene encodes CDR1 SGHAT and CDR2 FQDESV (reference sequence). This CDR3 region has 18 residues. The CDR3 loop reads CASSLARWGRETYNEQFF.

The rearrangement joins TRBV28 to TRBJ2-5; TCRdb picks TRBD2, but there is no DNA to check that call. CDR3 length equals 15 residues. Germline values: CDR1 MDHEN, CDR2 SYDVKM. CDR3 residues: CASSRGLAGWETQYF.

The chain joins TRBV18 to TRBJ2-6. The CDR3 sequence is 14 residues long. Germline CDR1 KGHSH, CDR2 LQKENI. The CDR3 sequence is CASSPSSGANVLTF.

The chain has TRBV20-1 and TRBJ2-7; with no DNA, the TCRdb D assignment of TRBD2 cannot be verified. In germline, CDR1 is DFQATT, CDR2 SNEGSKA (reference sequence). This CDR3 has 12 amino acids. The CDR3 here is CSAARGLGEQYF.

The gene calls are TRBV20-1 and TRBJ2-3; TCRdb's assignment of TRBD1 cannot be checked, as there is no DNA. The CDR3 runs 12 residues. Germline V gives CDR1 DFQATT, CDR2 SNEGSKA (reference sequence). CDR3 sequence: CSLWGPPDTQYF.

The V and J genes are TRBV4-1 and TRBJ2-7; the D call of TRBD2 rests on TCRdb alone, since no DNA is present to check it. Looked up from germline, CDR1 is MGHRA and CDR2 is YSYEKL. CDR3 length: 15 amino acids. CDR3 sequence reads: CASSPGGLEFYEQYF.